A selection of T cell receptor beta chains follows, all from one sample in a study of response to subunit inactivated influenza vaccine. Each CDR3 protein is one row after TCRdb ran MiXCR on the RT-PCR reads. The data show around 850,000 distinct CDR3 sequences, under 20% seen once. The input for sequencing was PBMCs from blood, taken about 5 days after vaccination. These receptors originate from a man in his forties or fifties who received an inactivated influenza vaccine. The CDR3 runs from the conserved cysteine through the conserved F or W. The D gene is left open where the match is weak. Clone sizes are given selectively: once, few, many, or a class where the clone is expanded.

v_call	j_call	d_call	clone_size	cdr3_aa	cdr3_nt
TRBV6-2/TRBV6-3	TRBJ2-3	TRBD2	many	CASSYMVTSGQDTDTQYF	TGTGCCAGCAGTTATATGGTGACTAGCGGGCAGGATACAGATACGCAGTATTTT
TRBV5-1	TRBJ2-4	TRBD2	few	CASSLTGGAKNIQYF	TGCGCCAGCAGCTTGACGGGGGGAGCCAAAAACATTCAGTACTTC
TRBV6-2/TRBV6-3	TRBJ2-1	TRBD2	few	CASSFPGTSGRPSSYNEQFF	TGTGCCAGCAGCTTTCCGGGGACTAGCGGGAGGCCGAGCTCCTACAATGAGCAGTTCTTC
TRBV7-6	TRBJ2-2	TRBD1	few	CASSLGRQGGITGELFF	TGTGCCAGCAGCTTAGGGAGACAGGGGGGTATCACCGGGGAGCTGTTTTTT
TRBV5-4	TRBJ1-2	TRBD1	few	CASSFGDRGHGYTF	TGTGCCAGCAGCTTCGGAGACAGGGGCCATGGCTACACCTTC
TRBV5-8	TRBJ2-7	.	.	CASSLVGRTYEQYF	TGTGCCAGCAGCTTGGTGGGCAGAACCTACGAGCAGTACTTC
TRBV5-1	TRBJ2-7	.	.	CASSLVGPGPGRNSYEQYF	TGCGCCAGCAGCTTGGTAGGTCCTGGCCCGGGACGGAACTCCTACGAGCAGTACTTC
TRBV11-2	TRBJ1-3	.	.	CASSYGLPARKGNTIYF	TGTGCCAGCAGTTACGGACTTCCGGCAAGGAAGGGAAACACCATATATTTT
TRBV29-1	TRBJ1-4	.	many	CSVGRIDEKLFF	TGCAGCGTTGGCCGGATTGATGAAAAACTGTTTTTT
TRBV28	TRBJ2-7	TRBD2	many	CASSLAGLAVQKSSYEQYF	TGTGCCAGCAGTTTGGCGGGACTAGCCGTACAAAAGAGCTCCTACGAGCAGTACTTC
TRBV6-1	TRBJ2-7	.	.	CASSQQREWVYEQYF	TGTGCCAGCAGTCAACAACGGGAGTGGGTCTACGAGCAGTACTTC
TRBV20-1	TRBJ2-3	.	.	CSASMELLADTQYF	TGCAGTGCTAGTATGGAACTGCTCGCAGATACGCAGTATTTT
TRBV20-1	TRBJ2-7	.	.	CSARDPAGFSYEQYF	TGCAGTGCTAGAGATCCAGCGGGTTTCTCCTACGAGCAGTACTTC
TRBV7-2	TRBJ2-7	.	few	CASSFRTDYEQYF	TGTGCCAGCAGCTTCCGGACAGACTACGAGCAGTACTTC
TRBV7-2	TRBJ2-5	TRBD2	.	CASSLTRLAGVETQYF	TGTGCCAGCAGCTTAACCAGGCTAGCGGGGGTAGAGACCCAGTACTTC
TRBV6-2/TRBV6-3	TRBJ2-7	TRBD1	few	CASSGTVTYEQYF	TGTGCCAGCAGCGGGACAGTGACCTACGAGCAGTACTTC
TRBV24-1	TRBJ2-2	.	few	CATSDSSGITGELFF	TGTGCCACCAGTGATTCCAGTGGAATTACCGGGGAGCTGTTTTTT
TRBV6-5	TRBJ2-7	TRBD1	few	CASSYGDRGEEQYF	TGTGCCAGCAGTTACGGGGACAGGGGTGAGGAGCAGTACTTC
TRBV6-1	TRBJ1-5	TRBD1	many	CASSRDRGSNQPQHF	TGTGCCAGCAGTCGGGACAGGGGGAGCAATCAGCCCCAGCATTTT
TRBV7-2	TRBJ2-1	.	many	CASSSSSATYNEQFF	TGTGCCAGCAGCTCGTCTAGCGCAACATACAATGAGCAGTTCTTC
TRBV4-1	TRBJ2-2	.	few	CASSQEAGVGGELFF	TGCGCCAGCAGCCAAGAAGCTGGGGTTGGCGGGGAGCTGTTTTTT
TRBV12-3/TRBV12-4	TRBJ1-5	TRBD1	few	CASQGGQPQHF	TGTGCCAGCCAGGGGGGTCAGCCCCAGCATTTT
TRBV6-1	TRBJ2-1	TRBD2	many	CASSRLADNEQFF	TGTGCCAGCAGTCGACTAGCGGACAATGAGCAGTTCTTC
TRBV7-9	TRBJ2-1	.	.	CASSLARQNEQFF	TGTGCCAGCAGCTTAGCGAGGCAGAATGAGCAGTTCTTC
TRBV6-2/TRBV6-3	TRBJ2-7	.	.	CASSMQSSYEQYF	TGTGCCAGCAGTATGCAGAGCTCCTACGAGCAGTACTTC
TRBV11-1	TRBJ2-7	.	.	CASSLVLPKARWSYEQYF	TGTGCCAGCAGCTTAGTTCTTCCGAAAGCTAGATGGTCCTACGAGCAGTACTTC
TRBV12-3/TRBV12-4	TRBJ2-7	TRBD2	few	CASSFRTSGSTEQYF	TGTGCCAGCAGTTTCCGGACTAGCGGGAGCACCGAGCAGTACTTC
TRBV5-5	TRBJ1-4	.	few	CASSRTRDTNEKLFF	TGTGCCAGCAGCCGCACCCGGGATACTAATGAAAAACTGTTTTTT
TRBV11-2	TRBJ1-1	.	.	CASSNRIGDTEAFF	TGTGCCAGCAGCAACAGGATCGGGGACACTGAAGCTTTCTTT
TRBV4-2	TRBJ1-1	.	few	CASSQVGTRMSTEAFF	TGTGCCAGCAGCCAAGTTGGGACACGGATGAGCACTGAAGCTTTCTTT
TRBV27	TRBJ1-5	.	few	CASSRISNQPQHF	TGTGCCAGCAGCCGTATTAGCAATCAGCCCCAGCATTTT
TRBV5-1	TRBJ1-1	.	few	CASSLVYRTRMNTEAFF	TGCGCCAGCAGCTTGGTGTACAGAACTAGGATGAACACTGAAGCTTTCTTT
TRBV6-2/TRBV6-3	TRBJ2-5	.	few	CASSYDEETQYF	TGTGCCAGCAGTTACGACGAGGAGACCCAGTACTTC
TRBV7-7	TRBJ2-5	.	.	CASSLDWGAETQYF	TGTGCTAGCAGCTTAGATTGGGGGGCTGAGACCCAGTACTTC
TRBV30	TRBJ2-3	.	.	CAWKGSGTSTDTQYF	TGTGCCTGGAAGGGATCGGGGACTAGCACAGATACGCAGTATTTT
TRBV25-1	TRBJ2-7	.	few	CASESRGLHEQYF	TGTGCCAGCGAAAGCAGGGGACTCCACGAGCAGTACTTC
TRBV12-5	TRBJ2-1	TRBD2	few	CASGMGLAEIYNEQFF	TGTGCTAGTGGAATGGGACTAGCGGAGATCTACAATGAGCAGTTCTTC
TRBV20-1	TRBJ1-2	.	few	CRKGDGYGYTF	TGCAGGAAAGGGGACGGATATGGCTACACCTTC